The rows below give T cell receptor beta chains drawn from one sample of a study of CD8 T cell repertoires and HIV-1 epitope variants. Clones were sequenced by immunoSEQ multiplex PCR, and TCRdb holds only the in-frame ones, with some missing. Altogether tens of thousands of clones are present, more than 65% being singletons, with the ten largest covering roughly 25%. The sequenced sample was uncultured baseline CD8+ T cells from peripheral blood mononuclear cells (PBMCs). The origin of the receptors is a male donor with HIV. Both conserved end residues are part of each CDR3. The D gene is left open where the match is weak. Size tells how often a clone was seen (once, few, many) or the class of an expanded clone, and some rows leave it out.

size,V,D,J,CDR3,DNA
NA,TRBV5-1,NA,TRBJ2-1,CASSLESAQGNEQFF,TGCGCCAGCAGCTTGGAATCGGCCCAGGGCAATGAGCAGTTCTTC
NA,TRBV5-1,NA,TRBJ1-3,CASSSTGRSGNTIYF,TGCGCCAGCAGCTCGACAGGCCGCTCTGGAAACACCATATATTTT
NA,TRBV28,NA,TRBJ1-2,CASSPPIAVNYGYTF,TGTGCCAGCAGCCCGCCGATCGCCGTCAACTATGGCTACACCTTC
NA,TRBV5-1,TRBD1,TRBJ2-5,CASSLGGGRGETQYF,TGCGCCAGCAGCTTGGGAGGGGGCCGAGGAGAGACCCAGTACTTC
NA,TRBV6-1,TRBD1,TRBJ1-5,CASSAGQGRNQPQHF,TGTGCCAGCAGTGCCGGACAGGGGAGAAATCAGCCCCAGCATTTT
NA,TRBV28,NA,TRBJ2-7,CASSPLGGDLGEQYF,TGTGCCAGCAGCCCTCTTGGGGGTGACCTCGGCGAGCAGTACTTC
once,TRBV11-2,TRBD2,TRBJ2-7,CASSLGTSGKNEQYF,TGTGCCAGCAGCTTGGGGACTAGCGGGAAGAACGAGCAGTACTTC
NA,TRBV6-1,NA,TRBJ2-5,CASSRTVQETQYF,TGTGCCAGCAGCCGGACGGTTCAAGAGACCCAGTACTTC
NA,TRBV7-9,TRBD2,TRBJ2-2,CASSFPSGLVTGELFF,TGTGCCAGCAGCTTTCCTAGCGGGCTAGTCACCGGGGAGCTGTTTTTT
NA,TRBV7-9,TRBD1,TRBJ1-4,CASSWGQTNEKLFF,TGTGCCAGCAGCTGGGGACAGACAAATGAAAAACTGTTTTTT
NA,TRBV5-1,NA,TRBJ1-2,CASSLGHPALYYGYTF,TGCGCCAGCAGCTTGGGACACCCAGCCCTTTACTATGGCTACACCTTC
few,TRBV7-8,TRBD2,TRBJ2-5,CASSTRGGVKETQYF,TGTGCCAGCAGCACCCGCGGGGGAGTGAAAGAGACCCAGTACTTC
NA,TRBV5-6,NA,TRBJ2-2,CASSLRLTGELFF,TGTGCCAGCAGCTTGCGGTTAACCGGGGAGCTGTTTTTT
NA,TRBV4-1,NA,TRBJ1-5,CASSQWGTASNQPQHF,TGCGCCAGCAGCCAATGGGGGACGGCAAGCAATCAGCCCCAGCATTTT
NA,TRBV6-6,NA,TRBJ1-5,CASSYGGAGQPQHF,TGTGCCAGCAGTTACGGAGGGGCTGGTCAGCCCCAGCATTTT
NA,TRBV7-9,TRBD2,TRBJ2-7,CASSRSAGVLNVDEQYF,TGTGCCAGCAGCCGGTCGGCGGGAGTTCTGAATGTCGACGAGCAGTACTTC
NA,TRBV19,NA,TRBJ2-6,CASSISAESGANVLTF,TGTGCCAGTAGTATTTCGGCGGAGTCTGGGGCCAACGTCCTGACTTTC
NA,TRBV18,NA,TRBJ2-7,CASSPRHYIDEQYF,TGTGCCAGCTCACCTCGGCACTACATCGACGAGCAGTACTTC
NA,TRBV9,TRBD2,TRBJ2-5,CASSLGLVEQQETQYF,TGTGCCAGCAGCCTTGGACTAGTTGAACAACAAGAGACCCAGTACTTC
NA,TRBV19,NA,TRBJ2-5,CASTGQERETQYF,TGTGCCAGTACAGGGCAGGAGCGGGAGACCCAGTACTTC
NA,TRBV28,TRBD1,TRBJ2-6,CASSQFSRTGSGANVLTF,TGTGCCAGCAGCCAATTCTCCCGGACAGGGTCTGGGGCCAACGTCCTGACTTTC
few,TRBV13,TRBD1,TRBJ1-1,CASSLPGQGGVTEAFF,TGTGCCAGCAGCTTACCCGGACAGGGGGGAGTCACTGAAGCTTTCTTT
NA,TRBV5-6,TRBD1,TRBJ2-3,CASSQRGGANTDTQYF,TGTGCCAGCAGCCAGAGAGGGGGCGCGAACACAGATACGCAGTATTTT
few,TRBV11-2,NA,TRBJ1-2,CASSFGANYGYTF,TGTGCCAGCAGCTTCGGGGCAAACTATGGCTACACCTTC
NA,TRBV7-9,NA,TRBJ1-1,CASSSPGHTEAFF,TGTGCCAGCAGCTCACCGGGCCACACTGAAGCTTTCTTT
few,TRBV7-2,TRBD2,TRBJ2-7,CASSSMTSGGEQYF,TGTGCCAGCAGCTCGATGACTAGCGGAGGCGAGCAGTACTTC
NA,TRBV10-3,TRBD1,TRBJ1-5,CASWTGSGNQPQHF,TGTGCCAGTTGGACAGGGAGCGGCAATCAGCCCCAGCATTTT
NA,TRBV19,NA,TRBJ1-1,CASSIDPDFATEAFF,TGTGCCAGTAGTATAGACCCAGATTTTGCCACTGAAGCTTTCTTT
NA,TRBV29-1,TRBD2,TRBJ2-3,CSVGTSGRVGTDTQYF,TGCAGCGTTGGGACTAGCGGGAGGGTGGGGACAGATACGCAGTATTTT
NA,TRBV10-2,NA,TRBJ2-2,CASREPSRDGELFF,TGCGCCAGCAGGGAGCCCTCTCGTGACGGGGAGCTGTTTTTT
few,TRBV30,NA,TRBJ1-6,CAWSISYNSPLHF,TGTGCCTGGAGTATCTCCTATAATTCACCCCTCCACTTT
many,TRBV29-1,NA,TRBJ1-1,CSVLQGAEAFF,TGCAGCGTTTTACAGGGTGCTGAAGCTTTCTTT
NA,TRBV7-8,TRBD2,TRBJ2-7,CASSLGAGGAREQYF,TGTGCCAGCAGCTTAGGGGCGGGGGGAGCGAGGGAGCAGTACTTC
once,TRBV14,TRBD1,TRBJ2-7,CASSITGVSYEQYF,TGTGCCAGCAGCATAACAGGGGTATCCTACGAGCAGTACTTC
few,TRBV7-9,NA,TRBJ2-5,CASSGFQETQYF,TGTGCCAGCAGCGGGTTCCAAGAGACCCAGTACTTC
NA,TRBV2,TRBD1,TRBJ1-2,CASSGGTAANYGYTF,TGTGCCAGCAGTGGCGGGACAGCCGCTAACTATGGCTACACCTTC
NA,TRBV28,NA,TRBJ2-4,CASSSPEAGAKNIQYF,TGTGCCAGCAGTTCCCCCGAGGCGGGAGCCAAAAACATTCAGTACTTC
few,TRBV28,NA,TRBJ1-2,CASSFNGYTF,TGTGCCAGCAGCTTCAATGGCTACACCTTC
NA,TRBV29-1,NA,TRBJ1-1,CSFSGGGTEAFF,TGCAGCTTCAGCGGGGGGGGGACTGAAGCTTTCTTT
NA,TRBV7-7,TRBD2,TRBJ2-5,CASSSGTSGGAETQYF,TGTGCCAGCAGCTCCGGGACTAGCGGGGGGGCGGAGACCCAGTACTTC